What follows are 25 T cell receptor beta chains derived from one specimen sequenced in a study of T cells in Graves' hyperthyroidism and ophthalmopathy. RNA transcripts gave rise to amplified TCR beta CDR3 regions. The study used the HTBI primer set for a first-round RT-PCR of the TCR CDR3. MiXCR, applied by TCRdb to the multiplex PCR reads, yields one record per CDR3 protein. The table shows under 600,000 distinct CDR3 sequences, with roughly 15% occurring only once. Sequences were obtained from blood. Receptors were obtained from a woman aged 40 to 50 with Graves' ophthalmopathy.

This chain joins TRBV7-3 and TRBJ2-1; 7 bases match TRBD2. The V gene's germline CDR1 is SGHTA and CDR2 FQGTGA. This CDR3 has 14 amino acids. V gave up 7 bases and J gave up 9 bases; unmatched junction bases: 12. The CDR3 coding sequence is TGTGCCAGCAAACCAAGCGGGGCTAATGGTGAGCAGTTCTTC. Its protein product is CASKPSGANGEQFF. The variable domain in full, completed from reference TRBV7-3 and TRBJ2-1, reads GAGVSQTPSNKVTEKGKYVELRCDPISGHTALYWYRQSLGQGPEFLIYFQGTGAADDSGLPNDRFFAVRPEGSVSTLKIQRTERGDSAVYLCASKPSGANGEQFFGPGTRLTVL.

At least ten counts were recorded for this clonotype. V usage is TRBV6-5 and J usage is TRBJ1-1; the match to TRBD1 covers 9 bases. V trimming: 2 bases; J trimming: 0 bases; junction bases outside the gene matches: 7. The V gene's germline CDR1 is MNHEY and CDR2 SVGAGI. The CDR3 contains 17 residues. CDR3 bases: TGTGCCAGCAGTTACCCGCCGGACAGGGGAGTGAACACTGAAGCTTTCTTT. This translates into CASSYPPDRGVNTEAFF.

The table lists this clonotype with many counts. The rearrangement uses TRBV11-2 and TRBJ2-3; tentatively, D is TRBD2 (5 bases). The CDR3 has 17 amino acids. CDR1 is SGHAT and CDR2 is FQNNGV in the germline V gene. The V end was cut by 2 bases, the J end by 0 bases, with 15 bases between. CDR3 sequence (DNA): TGTGCCAGCAGCTTATTTAGCGTCCGAACTAGCACAGATACGCAGTATTTT. Its protein is CASSLFSVRTSTDTQYF.

Remarks on this clonotype: A read error may explain this, as a much larger clone is one base away. V gene TRBV2 combines with J gene TRBJ1-5; weak D call: TRBD1 (5 bases). Germline CDR1 is SNHLY and CDR2 is FYNNEI. The CDR3 is 14 residues long. The CDR3 coding sequence is TGTGCCAGCAGGAGGGGCGGGGTGGATCAGCCCCTGCATTTT. This translates into CASRRGGVDQPLHF. The variable domain in full, with the rest retrieved from reference TRBV2 and TRBJ1-5, is EPEVTQTPSHQVTQMGQEVILRCVPISNHLYFYWYRQILGQKVEFLVSFYNNEISEKSEIFDDQFSVERPDGSNFTLKIRSTKLEDSAMYFCASRRGGVDQPLHFGDGTRLSIL.

This clonotype was detected only a few times. This may stem from a read error, because a much larger clone lies one nucleotide away. This sequence joins TRBV28 and TRBJ2-3; TRBD1 is a possible D gene (6 bases). The DNA end favors TRBJ1-5, so the J call may be wrong. From germline, CDR1 is MDHEN and CDR2 SYDVKM. CDR3 length equals 14 residues. The CDR3 reads CASKQAGARDTQHF. The CDR3, as DNA: TGTGCCAGCAAACAAGCGGGGGCCAGAGATACGCAGCATTTT.

V and J are TRBV5-4 and TRBJ2-3; a weak D match, TRBD2 (6 bases). The germline gives CDR1 SGHNT, CDR2 YYREEE (reference sequence). The CDR3 is 15 residues long. The germline V and J ends were trimmed by 2 bases and 2 bases, with 12 bases remaining between them. CDR3 sequence (DNA): TGTGCCAGCAGCTTCGGCGGGAAGAACACAGATACGCAGTATTTT. Residues: CASSFGGKNTDTQYF.

This clonotype has just a few counts. CDR3 protein: CSVELGQARYEQYF. CDR3 sequence (DNA): TGCAGCGTTGAACTAGGACAGGCCCGCTACGAGCAGTACTTC. The J gene is TRBJ2-7, the V gene TRBV29-1; 7 bases fit TRBD1. With 2 bases clipped from V and 3 bases from J, the junction kept 7 bases outside the gene matches. Germline CDR1 reads SQVTM; CDR2 reads ANQGSEA. The CDR3 is made up of 14 amino acids.

This clonotype has only a few counts. The V and J genes are TRBV2 and TRBJ1-1; D remains unclear. The CDR3 loop spans 12 amino acids. V was shortened by 9 bases and J by 6 bases, with 14 bases between the two germline ends. Germline assignment: CDR1 SNHLY and CDR2 FYNNEI. The CDR3 spells CASTYSRPEAFF. The CDR3 DNA follows: TGTGCCAGTACCTATTCCCGTCCTGAAGCTTTCTTT.

This clonotype was counted at least ten times. The chain employs TRBV2 and TRBJ2-1, with 10 bases lining up with TRBD2. The CDR3 is 16 residues long. V was clipped by 7 bases and J by 0 bases; unmatched bases: 6. Looked up from germline, CDR1 is SNHLY and CDR2 is FYNNEI. CDR3 in amino acids: CASTLIAGGSYNEQFF. The CDR3 coding sequence is TGTGCCAGCACCTTAATAGCGGGAGGCTCCTACAATGAGCAGTTCTTC.

The chain's CDR3 is CASSVGLREGWANYGYTF. CDR3 bases: TGTGCCAGCAGCGTAGGGCTTAGAGAGGGGTGGGCTAACTATGGCTACACCTTC. The V gene is TRBV9, the J gene TRBJ1-2; a weak D match, TRBD1 (5 bases). CDR3 length: 18 residues. Trimming pared 0 bases from V and 0 bases from J, leaving 18 bases between. Germline CDR1 is SGDLS and CDR2 is YYNGEE.

Ten or more counts support this clonotype. This chain links TRBV6-1 with TRBJ2-5; D not resolved. Germline V gene sequence: CDR1 MNHNS, CDR2 SASEGT. V was pared by 3 bases and J by 2 bases, with 10 bases between. The CDR3 sequence is 14 residues long. CDR3 DNA sequence: TGTGCCAGCAGTGAGGTTTGGGGTCAAGAGACCCAGTACTTC. The encoded protein is CASSEVWGQETQYF.

This clonotype was recorded at least ten times. CDR3 DNA sequence: TGTGCCAGCAGTGAAGCGCATGGGACCCGCGAGCAGTACTTC. Translated: CASSEAHGTREQYF. The chain combines TRBV6-1 with TRBJ2-7; D is possibly TRBD1 or TRBD2 (5 bases each). Germline V gene sequence: CDR1 MNHNS, CDR2 SASEGT. CDR3 length equals 14 residues. V shed 0 bases and J shed 6 bases, with 12 bases lying between them.

This clonotype was recorded at least ten times. This chain connects TRBV3-1 to TRBJ2-1, with TRBD2 matching over 12 bases. J was trimmed by 9 bases and V by 1 base; bases with no gene match: 4. This CDR3 has 15 amino acids. The germline gives CDR1 LGHDT, CDR2 YNNKEL (reference sequence). The CDR3 bases are TGTGCCAGCAGCCAAGGGACTAGCGGGAATGGTGAGCAGTTCTTC. Amino acid sequence: CASSQGTSGNGEQFF.

This chain joins TRBV18 and TRBJ1-3; 9 nucleotides match TRBD1. There are 16 residues in the CDR3. Germline loops: CDR1 KGHSH, CDR2 LQKENI. Trimming took 2 bases from V and 4 from J; bases not matched to a gene: 6. The CDR3 DNA reads TGTGCCAGCTCACCATGGGACAGGGTGTCGGGAAACACCATATATTTT. It translates to CASSPWDRVSGNTIYF. Filled out from reference TRBV18 and TRBJ1-3, the complete variable domain reads NAGVMQNPRHLVRRRGQEARLRCSPMKGHSHVYWYRQLPEEGLKFMVYLQKENIIDESGMPKERFSAEFPKEGPSILRIQQVVRGDSAAYFCASSPWDRVSGNTIYFGEGSWLTVV.

For this clonotype: This may come from a read error, since a much larger clone is one base off. This chain links TRBV5-5 with TRBJ2-1; tentatively, D is TRBD1 or TRBD2 (5 bases each). The J call could be wrong; TRBJ2-7 is a better fit for the DNA end. Germline V gene data show CDR1 as SGHKS and CDR2 as YYEKEE (reference sequence). The CDR3 extends over 17 amino acids. For the CDR3, the DNA is TGTGCCAGCTCCCCTTTCGGGGAAGGGGTCTCCTACAATGAGCAGTACTTC. Its protein is CASSPFGEGVSYNEQYF.

This clonotype occurred many times. The CDR3, as DNA: TGTGCCTGGAGTTCCCGACAGGTTCCAGAGACCCAGTACTTC. Protein product: CAWSSRQVPETQYF. This chain links TRBV30 with TRBJ2-5, with D tentatively TRBD1 (6 bases). This CDR3 comprises 14 residues. CDR1 GTSNPN and CDR2 SVGIG come from the germline V gene (reference sequence). Trimming left V 2 bases short and J 4 bases short, with 14 bases between.

This clonotype was seen ten or more times. This chain joins TRBV27 and TRBJ2-3, with D maybe TRBD1 (5 bases). This CDR3 spans 14 amino acids. CDR1 is MNHEY, CDR2 SMNVEV, per germline (reference sequence). V was cut by 3 bases and J by 2 bases, with 9 bases left in between. Here the CDR3 reads CASSFQGYTDTQYF. As DNA, the CDR3 is TGTGCCAGCAGTTTTCAGGGTTACACAGATACGCAGTATTTT.

This clonotype showed up just a few times. CDR3 DNA sequence: TGCGCCAGCAGCGGCGCGGACAGTGAGACCCAGTACTTC. Translation: CASSGADSETQYF. The gene calls are TRBV5-1 and TRBJ2-5, with a possible D match to TRBD1 (6 bases). The CDR3 runs 13 residues. The germline V gene has CDR1 SGHRS and CDR2 YFSETQ. V lost 4 bases to trimming and J lost 5 bases, with 12 bases between them.

The chain carries TRBV28 and TRBJ1-2, with TRBD1 identical over 8 bases. Germline CDR1 is MDHEN and CDR2 is SYDVKM. The junction had 6 bases not matched to a gene; V was cut back by 7 bases and J by 8 bases. CDR3 length equals 12 residues. CDR3 residues: CASTQGAWGYTF. CDR3 nucleotide sequence: TGTGCCAGCACCCAGGGGGCTTGGGGCTACACCTTC.

This clonotype was picked up many times. The chain joins TRBV20-1 to TRBJ2-3, with D tentatively TRBD1 or TRBD2 (5 bases each). The CDR3 runs to 14 residues. Germline loops: CDR1 DFQATT, CDR2 SNEGSKA (reference sequence). Trimming took 0 bases from V and 3 from J, leaving 10 bases between them. Written as DNA, the CDR3 is TGCAGTGCTAGAGATCCGGGACCAACAGATACGCAGTATTTT. It translates to CSARDPGPTDTQYF.

The V gene is TRBV12-3 or TRBV12-4, the J gene TRBJ2-1, with D possibly being TRBD2 (7 bases). With 6 bases removed from V and 10 bases from J, the gap between germline ends came to 22 bases. The CDR3 extends over 15 amino acids. CDR3 loop: CASRVDRGGGEEQFF. In nucleotides, the CDR3 is TGTGCCAGCAGGGTAGATCGCGGCGGGGGCGAAGAGCAGTTCTTC.

The chain recombines TRBV4-1 with TRBJ2-4; no reliable D call. Germline values: CDR1 MGHRA, CDR2 YSYEKL. This CDR3 spans 14 amino acids. The V gene lost 0 bases and the J gene lost 4 bases, with 7 bases spanning the gap. CDR3 coding DNA: TGCGCCAGCAGCCAAGAGGACCGAAAAAACATTCAGTACTTC. Translated, it gives CASSQEDRKNIQYF.

A few counts support this clonotype. This chain uses TRBV6-1 with TRBJ1-4; D gene uncertain. Germline lookup yields CDR1 MNHNS and CDR2 SASEGT. This CDR3 is 13 amino acids long. V dropped 7 bases and J dropped 8 bases, with 14 bases sitting between them. The CDR3, as DNA: TGTGCCAGCACGAGTAGGATGAACGAAAAACTGTTTTTT. Protein product: CASTSRMNEKLFF.

This clonotype was seen at least ten times. The chain carries TRBV20-1 and TRBJ2-1; possibly TRBD2 for D (7 bases). Between the trimmed V and J ends, which lost 0 bases and 8 bases, there was a span of 17 bases. Germline V gives CDR1 DFQATT, CDR2 SNEGSKA (reference sequence). CDR3 size: 15 residues. CDR3 DNA: TGCAGTGCTAGAGATCGGCGGGGGCTCCAGGATGAGCAGTTCTTC. Translated, it gives CSARDRRGLQDEQFF.

There are many counts of this clonotype. The rearrangement links TRBV6-1 to TRBJ2-1; 10 bases map to TRBD2. Trimming cost V 6 bases and J 8 bases; bases outside gene matches: 13. There are 16 residues in the CDR3. Germline V gene sequence: CDR1 MNHNS, CDR2 SASEGT. CDR3 DNA sequence: TGTGCCAGCAGATCTGCGGGTGCTAGCGGGAGAGATGAGCAGTTCTTC. Its translation: CASRSAGASGRDEQFF.